The 27 T cell receptor beta chains below all came from one sample that was sequenced in a study of early T cells in non-severe SARS-CoV-2 infection. One entry per CDR3 protein, called by TCRdb with MiXCR from the 5' RACE reads. Of 40,000 to 45,000 distinct CDR3 sequences listed, approximately 12% were seen once; the top ten hold more than 15%. The sample comprised whole blood. The receptors derive from an adult who was a healthcare worker with PCR-confirmed SARS-CoV-2 infection or an uninfected control (not recorded which).

V gene TRBV27 combines with J gene TRBJ2-5; D remains unclear. V was clipped by 8 bases and J by 0 bases, with 16 bases between them. This CDR3 has 15 amino acids. The germline V gene has CDR1 MNHEY and CDR2 SMNVEV (reference sequence). The CDR3 is CASQGLGLDQETQYF. Here the CDR3 DNA reads TGTGCCAGCCAAGGGCTAGGGCTAGACCAAGAGACCCAGTACTTC.

V is TRBV28 and J is TRBJ1-5; 7 bases match TRBD1. The germline V gene encodes CDR1 MDHEN and CDR2 SYDVKM. J was trimmed by 6 bases and V by 8 bases; bases with no gene match: 13. The CDR3 consists of 15 residues. DNA for the CDR3: TGTGCCAGCTGGGGGAGGGGGCGCGTTAGTCAGCCCCAGCATTTT. Translation: CASWGRGRVSQPQHF.

This clonotype has a count of ten or more. V gene TRBV7-2 combines with J gene TRBJ1-2; D not certain. Trimming removed 3 bases at V and 4 bases at J, with 9 bases between. The CDR3 totals 13 residues. The germline V gene encodes CDR1 SGHTA and CDR2 FQGNSA. The CDR3 loop is CASSFSRIYGYTF. CDR3 nucleotide sequence: TGTGCCAGCAGCTTTTCCAGGATCTATGGCTACACCTTC.

This chain connects TRBV5-1 to TRBJ2-1; 7 bases are shared with TRBD2. The ends lost 4 bases at V and 6 bases at J; junction bases unmatched: 7. The CDR3 extends over 14 amino acids. Germline V lookup: CDR1 SGHRS, CDR2 YFSETQ. DNA of the CDR3: TGCGCCAGCAGCCTCGGACTAGTCATCAATGAGCAGTTCTTC. It translates to CASSLGLVINEQFF.

Many counts were recorded for this clonotype. This sequence joins TRBV6-6 and TRBJ2-1; D perhaps matches TRBD2 (5 bases). The CDR3 is 12 amino acids. Per the germline V gene, CDR1 is MNHNY and CDR2 is SVGAGI (reference sequence). The V end lost 6 bases, the J end lost 8 bases, and 11 bases lay between the germline ends. CDR3 protein: CASRLAGDEQFF. DNA for the CDR3: TGTGCCAGCAGGCTAGCCGGCGATGAGCAGTTCTTC.

This clonotype showed up just a few times. The rearrangement links TRBV6-2 or TRBV6-3 to TRBJ1-2, with D tentatively TRBD1 (5 bases). This CDR3 is 12 amino acids long. Trimming pared 2 bases from V and 13 bases from J, leaving 14 bases between. Per germline, CDR1 MNHEY and CDR2 SVGEGT. The CDR3 nucleotides are TGTGCCAGCAGTTACAGAGGGACTATCGGCACCTTC. This translates into CASSYRGTIGTF.

This clonotype was recorded at least ten times. The gene calls are TRBV6-5 and TRBJ2-1; 9 bases map to TRBD2. J lost 7 bases, V lost 6 bases, and 13 bases had no gene match. CDR3 length: 16 residues. CDR1 and CDR2 from the germline V gene are MNHEY and SVGAGI. The CDR3 nucleotides are TGTGCCAGCAGGCCTGGCGGGGGGGCCTTATGGAATGAGCAGTTCTTC. Its protein is CASRPGGGALWNEQFF.

The sample holds many counts of this clonotype. The rearrangement joins TRBV20-1 to TRBJ2-1, with D perhaps TRBD1 (5 bases). The CDR3 length is 16 residues. Germline V gene data show CDR1 as DFQATT and CDR2 as SNEGSKA (reference sequence). Deletions cut 4 bases from V and 0 bases from J, with 16 bases between. The CDR3 sequence: CSATPLLGPSYNEQFF. The DNA of the CDR3 is TGCAGTGCTACCCCCCTATTGGGGCCCTCCTACAATGAGCAGTTCTTC.

This clonotype was seen a few times. This chain joins TRBV9 and TRBJ2-7; 15 bases line up with TRBD2. This CDR3 contains 15 residues. CDR1 is SGDLS, CDR2 YYNGEE, per germline. The J segment lost 5 bases and the V segment lost 4 bases, leaving 4 bases of the junction unmatched. The CDR3 protein is CASSPGLAGGHEQYF. CDR3 sequence (DNA): TGTGCCAGCAGCCCGGGACTAGCGGGAGGCCACGAGCAGTACTTC.

This clonotype occurred a few times. The CDR3 sequence: CASSLALGTDEKLFF. CDR3 nucleotide sequence: TGTGCCAGCAGTTTAGCGCTAGGGACAGATGAAAAACTGTTTTTT. The rearrangement uses TRBV12-3 or TRBV12-4 and TRBJ1-4; 7 bases fit TRBD1. The CDR3 consists of 15 residues. J lost 6 bases, V lost 0 bases, and 4 bases had no gene match.

The V call is TRBV7-8, the J call TRBJ1-6; 8 bases match TRBD1. The germline gives CDR1 SGHVS, CDR2 FQNEAQ. The CDR3 consists of 15 residues. The V and J ends lost 5 bases and 8 bases, in that order; junction bases with no gene match: 8. The CDR3 spells CASSPRTGYDSPLHF. DNA for the CDR3: TGTGCCAGCAGCCCCCGGACAGGGTATGATTCACCCCTCCACTTT.

This clonotype was detected only a few times. J is TRBJ2-5 and V is TRBV6-5; D gene unclear. Trimming pared 0 bases from V and 0 bases from J, leaving 5 bases between. The CDR3 contains 14 residues. CDR1 and CDR2 (germline): MNHEY, SVGAGI. The CDR3 DNA reads as TGTGCCAGCAGTTACTCGTTCTACCAAGAGACCCAGTACTTC. It specifies CASSYSFYQETQYF.

This clonotype was observed at least ten times. The chain combines TRBV3-1 with TRBJ2-7; TRBD1 matches at 9 bases. Per the germline V gene, CDR1 is LGHDT and CDR2 is YNNKEL (reference sequence). With V trimmed by 4 bases and J by 6 bases, 4 bases remained unmatched. This CDR3 contains 13 residues. The CDR3 bases are TGTGCCAGCAGCCGACTACAGGGGGCCGAGCAGTACTTC. The encoded protein is CASSRLQGAEQYF.

Concerning this clonotype itself: Sequence at one end of the junction differs from germline and may be a read error. The V and J genes are TRBV7-9 and TRBJ2-7; 12 nucleotides line up with TRBD2. This CDR3 contains 15 residues. Germline V gives CDR1 SEHNR, CDR2 FQNEAQ (reference sequence). The CDR3 here is CVSSLGLAGLGEQYF. DNA for the CDR3: TGTGTCAGCAGCTTAGGACTAGCGGGATTAGGCGAGCAGTACTTC.

At least ten counts were recorded for this clonotype. This chain uses TRBV29-1 with TRBJ1-1, with D maybe TRBD1 (6 bases). The CDR3 extends over 13 amino acids. V was trimmed by 7 bases and J by 0 bases, leaving 12 bases between them. Germline lookup yields CDR1 SQVTM and CDR2 ANQGSEA. This chain's CDR3 is CSASGVLNTEAFF. In DNA form, the CDR3 reads TGCAGCGCCTCAGGGGTGTTGAACACTGAAGCTTTCTTT.

The V and J genes are TRBV20-1 and TRBJ2-7, with unresolved D. CDR1 DFQATT and CDR2 SNEGSKA come from the germline V gene (reference sequence). Trimming removed 3 bases from V and 6 bases from J, with 9 bases in between. CDR3 size: 11 residues. In nucleotides, the CDR3 is TGCAGTGCTAGTGGGGAAACCGAGCAGTACTTC. Its translation: CSASGETEQYF.

The chain combines TRBV5-1 with TRBJ2-1; D gene ambiguous. Germline assignment: CDR1 SGHRS and CDR2 YFSETQ. This CDR3 spans 8 amino acids. Trimming took 7 bases from V and 13 from J, leaving 6 bases between them. CDR3 sequence: CASDFQFF. CDR3 coding DNA: TGCGCCAGCGACTTCCAGTTCTTC.

V gene TRBV6-1 combines with J gene TRBJ2-3; a possible D gene is TRBD2 (6 bases). This CDR3 is built from 15 residues. V dropped 7 bases and J dropped 6 bases, with 20 bases sitting between them. CDR1 is MNHNS and CDR2 is SASEGT in the germline V gene. The CDR3 sequence: CASIKDGGASDTQYF. In DNA form, the CDR3 reads TGTGCCAGCATCAAGGATGGAGGGGCGTCCGATACGCAGTATTTT.

The chain joins TRBV5-1 to TRBJ2-5; tentatively, D is TRBD1 (6 bases). Trimming stripped 0 bases from V and 7 bases from J, with 10 bases between. The CDR3 runs to 13 residues. The germline gives CDR1 SGHRS, CDR2 YFSETQ. The CDR3 protein is CASSLDREGTQYF. CDR3 DNA: TGCGCCAGCAGCTTGGACAGGGAAGGGACCCAGTACTTC.

This chain connects TRBV18 to TRBJ1-2; tentatively, D is TRBD1 (5 bases). In germline, CDR1 is KGHSH, CDR2 LQKENI. V shed 5 bases and J shed 5 bases, with 18 bases lying between them. The CDR3 covers 15 residues. CDR3: CASSTSRDTLYGYTF. CDR3 in DNA: TGTGCCAGCTCAACATCCAGGGATACATTATATGGCTACACCTTC.

This clonotype occurred many times. The chain employs TRBV20-1 and TRBJ1-1, with D tentatively TRBD1 (5 bases). The CDR3 length is 11 residues. The V gene lost 6 bases and the J gene lost 6 bases, with 11 bases spanning the gap. Per germline, CDR1 DFQATT and CDR2 SNEGSKA (reference sequence). CDR3 nucleotides: TGCAGTGCCCCTCGCAGGGCTGAAGCTTTCTTT. Protein: CSAPRRAEAFF.

The chain links TRBV25-1 to TRBJ1-3; no clear D. This CDR3 contains 13 residues. Between the trimmed V and J ends, which lost 4 bases and 5 bases, there was a span of 9 bases. The germline CDR1 and CDR2 sequences are MGHDK and SYGVNS. CDR3 amino acids: CASSGVLRNTIYF. CDR3 nucleotides: TGTGCCAGCAGTGGGGTTCTTAGAAACACCATATATTTT.

In its sample, this clonotype was seen a few times. The chain uses TRBV5-1 and TRBJ2-7; 7 bases are a match to TRBD1. This CDR3 comprises 15 residues. The V and J ends lost 6 bases and 3 bases, in that order; junction bases with no gene match: 12. In germline, CDR1 is SGHRS, CDR2 YFSETQ. DNA of the CDR3: TGCGCCAGCAAAGTTTTTGCCGACAGGGACTACGAGCAGTACTTC. As protein: CASKVFADRDYEQYF.

This clonotype has ten or more counts. The chain carries TRBV10-3 and TRBJ1-1; perhaps TRBD1 as D (5 bases). V was pared by 2 bases and J by 6 bases, with 13 bases between. The CDR3 runs 14 residues. The germline gives CDR1 ENHRY, CDR2 SYGVKD. This CDR3 is CAISEGRGGAEAFF. The CDR3 coding sequence is TGTGCCATCAGTGAGGGGCGGGGCGGCGCTGAAGCTTTCTTT.

The genes are TRBV24-1 and TRBJ1-1; possible D gene TRBD1, 5 bases. This CDR3 region has 14 residues. The V end lost 6 bases, the J end lost 6 bases, and 16 bases lay between the germline ends. Germline V lookup: CDR1 KGHDR, CDR2 SFDVKD. CDR3 sequence (DNA): TGTGCCACCAGTACAGGATGGAACGAAGCTGAAGCTTTCTTT. It encodes CATSTGWNEAEAFF.

This clonotype was recorded many times. This chain connects TRBV10-3 to TRBJ2-1; D is undetermined. The V end lost 10 bases, the J end lost 8 bases, and 21 bases lay between the germline ends. Germline V gene lookup returns CDR1 ENHRY and CDR2 SYGVKD. This CDR3 region has 14 residues. The CDR3 region has the DNA TGTGCCACCCCGGACCGCTCAGCAGTACATGAGCAGTTCTTC. Protein: CATPDRSAVHEQFF.

This clonotype has just a few counts. V gene TRBV28 combines with J gene TRBJ1-1; TRBD1 agrees at 8 bases. The J segment lost 5 bases and the V segment lost 3 bases, leaving 5 bases of the junction unmatched. The CDR3 covers 14 residues. Per the germline V gene, CDR1 is MDHEN and CDR2 is SYDVKM. This CDR3 is CASSFSGGGTEAFF. CDR3 DNA: TGTGCCAGCAGTTTCTCAGGGGGCGGGACTGAAGCTTTCTTT. Filled out from reference TRBV28 and TRBJ1-1, the complete variable domain reads DVKVTQSSRYLVKRTGEKVFLECVQDMDHENMFWYRQDPGLGLRLIYFSYDVKMKEKGDIPEGYSVSREKKERFSLILESASTNQTSMYLCASSFSGGGTEAFFGQGTRLTVV.